The rows below give T cell receptor beta chains drawn from one sample of a study of blood T cells in healthy people across ages. TCRdb redid the calling of the 5' RACE reads with MiXCR, one entry per CDR3 protein. The sample lists fewer than 1,200,000 distinct CDR3 sequences; approximately 26% were seen once. A further study also used this sample, focusing on T cells of mothers and their children.

Source material: blood. The receptors were gathered from a girl aged 2 to 9 in good health. CDR3s leave out the opening cysteine and the closing phenylalanine or tryptophan. The order of the fields is J gene, V gene, CDR3 protein.

NA | TRBV28 | ASSLRPNGGNEQY
TRBJ2-1 | TRBV7-9 | ASSATGSSYNEQF
TRBJ2-2 | TRBV10-3 | AISESRANTGELF
TRBJ2-1 | TRBV5-6 | ASSFMDEQF
TRBJ2-7 | TRBV29-1 | SVAGATSPHSSYEQY
TRBJ2-1 | TRBV5-1 | ASSPGGPVSYNEQF
NA | TRBV20-1 | SAYTSGRGYEQY
TRBJ1-2 | TRBV12-3/TRBV12-4 | ASSLTGSYGYT
TRBJ2-7 | TRBV7-9 | ASSLDYSKGTGAHEQY
TRBJ2-1 | TRBV9 | ASSVRGMNEQF
TRBJ2-2 | TRBV5-1 | ASSLERGTGELF
TRBJ2-2 | TRBV7-9 | ASSPSGANTGELF
TRBJ2-5 | TRBV5-1 | ASSLGPREDEETQY
NA | TRBV6-1 | ASSEQVGYEQY
TRBJ2-5 | TRBV29-1 | SVGSSGSRETQY
TRBJ2-3 | TRBV28 | ASSPRGSIGDTQY
TRBJ2-5 | TRBV7-9 | ASSLEGLAGSKETQY
TRBJ2-5 | TRBV7-6 | ASSPSWDRYDETQY
TRBJ2-1 | TRBV11-2 | ASSSATIPESLQSNYNEQF
TRBJ2-7 | TRBV9 | ASSVGGTESYEQY
TRBJ2-5 | TRBV19 | ASSLGGRTQETQY
TRBJ2-5 | TRBV12-3/TRBV12-4 | ASSQLAEGSQETQY
TRBJ1-4 | TRBV7-6 | ASSPSTGWQLF
TRBJ2-5 | TRBV28 | ASSSRRAVETQY
TRBJ2-3 | TRBV10-2 | ASSQPGQEKPPTDTQY
TRBJ1-1 | TRBV18 | ASSPVGTDTEAF
TRBJ2-5 | TRBV5-1 | ASSRTGFEQETQY
TRBJ1-4 | TRBV7-9 | ASPGQSEESNEKLF
TRBJ1-1 | TRBV12-3/TRBV12-4 | ASSKAWGANTEAF
TRBJ2-4 | TRBV15 | ATSRDLVAKNIQY
TRBJ2-7 | TRBV12-3/TRBV12-4 | ASSFHSGGGEQY
TRBJ1-1 | TRBV4-3 | ASSQEVTGDTEAF
TRBJ1-1 | TRBV4-1 | ASSALVGNTEAF
TRBJ1-1 | TRBV7-9 | ASSSVGGVTEAF
TRBJ2-7 | TRBV12-5 | ASGSGLKNYEQY
TRBJ2-2 | TRBV5-1 | ASSLGATTNTGELF
TRBJ2-2 | TRBV29-1 | SVEQGSGELF
TRBJ2-5 | TRBV7-8 | ASSLVFGAGEETQY
TRBJ1-3 | TRBV29-1 | SVTGGSGNTIY
TRBJ2-2 | TRBV29-1 | SVEKGLAGGSTGELF
TRBJ2-1 | TRBV29-1 | SARTSGSNEQF
TRBJ2-1 | TRBV29-1 | SAKGISYNEQF
TRBJ2-3 | TRBV24-1 | ATSDSGTDTQY
TRBJ2-7 | TRBV4-1 | ASQEGPGGPSYEQY
TRBJ1-2 | TRBV20-1 | SASPGQTGYT
TRBJ2-5 | TRBV6-6 | ASSYSRTGGAKTQY
TRBJ2-1 | TRBV19 | ASSVKRTSGRGYDEQF
TRBJ2-5 | TRBV20-1 | SARTTGESSGGYQETQY
TRBJ1-2 | TRBV5-4 | ASSLKLVGVYT
TRBJ2-7 | TRBV7-8 | ASSRYGWDGEQY
TRBJ1-4 | TRBV4-3 | ASSQYYQGAELF
TRBJ2-5 | TRBV20-1 | SAYGRSLGYQETQY
TRBJ1-2 | TRBV20-1 | SALGAGYGYT
TRBJ1-2 | TRBV13 | ASSIGTPRIYT
TRBJ2-5 | TRBV7-9 | ASSSLGETQY
TRBJ2-7 | TRBV7-2 | ASKLAGTYEQY
TRBJ1-4 | TRBV7-9 | ASSRPEGNEKLF
TRBJ2-1 | TRBV4-1 | ASSQGREQF
TRBJ2-4 | TRBV20-1 | SARDRSSGEGRNIQY
TRBJ1-5 | TRBV7-9 | ASSLGDGMNQPQH